Below, 22 T cell receptor beta chains from the same sample are listed, as sequenced in a study of shared clonotypes between healthy human individuals. Assay used: immunoSEQ multiplex PCR; TCRdb lists only in-frame clones, some missing. The sample carries some 2.4 million clones, 93% recorded once. The specimen was naive CD4+ T cells from PBMCs. Specified subset: CD45RA+ positively selected. These receptors originate from a man in his late teens or twenties in good health. Some clones in this sample may be carry-over from other donors' samples.

CDR3 region: CASRVGQGGQPQHF. In DNA, the CDR3 is TGTGCCAGCAGAGTAGGACAGGGAGGGCAGCCCCAGCATTTT. The chain links TRBV6-6 to TRBJ1-5; TRBD1 matches 8 bases. The CDR3 sequence is 14 residues long. Germline lookup yields CDR1 MNHNY and CDR2 SVGAGI (reference sequence). J gave up 7 bases and V 6 bases, and 8 bases lay outside the gene matches.

The genes are TRBV25-1 and TRBJ1-2, with 7 nucleotides matching TRBD1. CDR3 size: 15 residues. Germline CDR1 reads MGHDK; CDR2 reads SYGVNS. Trimming took 3 bases from V and 7 from J; bases not matched to a gene: 11. The CDR3 is CASSDHGQVVVGYTF. The CDR3 coding sequence is TGTGCCAGCAGTGACCACGGACAGGTCGTGGTTGGCTACACCTTC.

The CDR3 nucleotides read TGTGCCAGCAGTTTACTAGCGGGAGCGGGGGAGCAGTACTTC. Encoded protein: CASSLLAGAGEQYF. This chain joins TRBV27 and TRBJ2-7; 10 bases line up with TRBD2. V trimming: 2 bases; J trimming: 7 bases; junction bases outside the gene matches: 5. The CDR3 spans 14 residues. Germline lookup yields CDR1 MNHEY and CDR2 SMNVEV (reference sequence).

The chain employs TRBV9 and TRBJ2-7, with D maybe TRBD2 (6 bases). V was trimmed by 4 bases and J by 3 bases, leaving 17 bases between them. There are 15 residues in the CDR3. The germline CDR1 and CDR2 sequences are SGDLS and YYNGEE. This CDR3 is CASSPRPGDGYEQYF. DNA for the CDR3: TGTGCCAGCAGCCCCCGTCCGGGAGACGGCTACGAGCAGTACTTC.

Regarding this clone: Different DNA sequences within this sample yield the same CDR3. V and J are TRBV5-4 and TRBJ1-2; D is ambiguous. The CDR3 sequence is 13 residues long. Germline values: CDR1 SGHNT, CDR2 YYREEE (reference sequence). Deletions cut 2 bases from V and 0 bases from J, with 5 bases between. The CDR3 is CASSFSANYGYTF. The CDR3 DNA reads as TGTGCCAGCAGCTTCAGTGCTAACTATGGCTACACCTTC.

This clone was seen only once. Other DNA sequences from this sample encode an identical CDR3 as well. The chain recombines TRBV5-1 with TRBJ2-2; TRBD1 or TRBD2 may be the D gene (5 bases each). Germline V gene lookup returns CDR1 SGHRS and CDR2 YFSETQ. This CDR3 spans 15 amino acids. V dropped 2 bases and J dropped 5 bases, with 13 bases sitting between them. CDR3 coding DNA: TGCGCCAGCAGCTTAGGGCTAGCAGGGACCGGGGAGCTGTTTTTT. Translated, it gives CASSLGLAGTGELFF.

The chain uses TRBV5-1 and TRBJ2-7, with unresolved D. V was trimmed by 0 bases and J by 0 bases, leaving 10 bases between them. Germline-derived CDR1 and CDR2 are SGHRS and YFSETQ. CDR3 length equals 15 residues. The DNA of the CDR3 is TGCGCCAGCAGCTTGGAGGCAGGACCCTCCTACGAGCAGTACTTC. Encoded protein: CASSLEAGPSYEQYF. The full variable domain, in which reference TRBV5-1 and TRBJ2-7 provide the parts outside the CDR3, is KAGVTQTPRYLIKTRGQQVTLSCSPISGHRSVSWYQQTPGQGLQFLFEYFSETQRNKGNFPGRFSGRQFSNSRSEMNVSTLELGDSALYLCASSLEAGPSYEQYFGPGTRLTVT.

The chain joins TRBV19 to TRBJ2-7, with 13 bases that match TRBD2. Losses at the gene ends were 5 bases for V and 4 bases for J; bases not matched to a gene: 8. There are 16 residues in the CDR3. Germline-derived CDR1 and CDR2 are LNHDA and SQIVND (reference sequence). CDR3 DNA: TGTGCCAGTAGTGGCCTCGGGACTAGCGGGACTTACGAGCAGTACTTC. This encodes CASSGLGTSGTYEQYF. Full variable domain (outside the CDR3, taken from reference TRBV19 and TRBJ2-7): DGGITQSPKYLFRKEGQNVTLSCEQNLNHDAMYWYRQDPGQGLRLIYYSQIVNDFQKGDIAEGYSVSREKKESFPLTVTSAQKNPTAFYLCASSGLGTSGTYEQYFGPGTRLTVT.

The chain uses TRBV6-1 and TRBJ2-7; the D gene is possibly TRBD2 (5 bases). Per germline, CDR1 MNHNS and CDR2 SASEGT. The CDR3 sequence is 11 residues long. V was trimmed by 11 bases and J by 7 bases, leaving 15 bases between them. CDR3 region: CAARQTREQYF. CDR3 nucleotide sequence: TGTGCCGCCCGACAAACTAGGGAGCAGTACTTC.

In DNA, the CDR3 is TGTGCCAGTTCGGGGATGAACACTGAAGCTTTCTTT. This encodes CASSGMNTEAFF. V and J are TRBV28 and TRBJ1-1, with no clear D. CDR3 size: 12 residues. Deletions cut 9 bases from V and 0 bases from J, with 8 bases between. Germline lookup yields CDR1 MDHEN and CDR2 SYDVKM.

This sequence joins TRBV7-9 and TRBJ2-5, with 11 bases aligning to TRBD1. Trimming cost V 1 base and J 4 bases; bases outside gene matches: 8. Per germline, CDR1 SEHNR and CDR2 FQNEAQ (reference sequence). This CDR3 is built from 17 residues. The DNA of the CDR3 is TGTGCCAGCAGCTTAGTGAATTGGGACAGGGGGGCAGAGACCCAGTACTTC. Its translation: CASSLVNWDRGAETQYF.

V is TRBV7-3 and J is TRBJ2-2; D is unresolved. The CDR3 extends over 15 amino acids. Per the germline V gene, CDR1 is SGHTA and CDR2 is FQGTGA. V was trimmed by 6 bases and J by 3 bases, leaving 14 bases between them. In nucleotides, the CDR3 is TGTGCCAGCAGGGAAGGGAAGAGACACACCGGGGAGCTGTTTTTT. As protein: CASREGKRHTGELFF.

This clone was observed once. V is TRBV5-6 and J is TRBJ2-5, with 8 bases aligning to TRBD1. Germline values: CDR1 SGHDT, CDR2 YYEEEE. V lost 4 bases, J lost 5 bases, and 13 bases stayed unmatched. The CDR3 consists of 16 residues. The CDR3 spells CASSPNRGTQYETQYF. The CDR3 region has the DNA TGTGCCAGCAGCCCGAACAGGGGGACACAATACGAGACCCAGTACTTC.

The chain carries TRBV27 and TRBJ1-4; D unclear. The CDR3 contains 14 residues. Trimming removed 6 bases from V and 8 bases from J, with 16 bases in between. Germline assignment: CDR1 MNHEY and CDR2 SMNVEV (reference sequence). As DNA, the CDR3 is TGTGCCAGCAGCCGTCAGCTTAGGAGCGAAAAACTGTTTTTT. This encodes CASSRQLRSEKLFF.

On this clone: Additional DNA sequences in this sample encode the identical CDR3. CDR3 bases: TGTGCCAGCAGAGACAGGGGGTCTGAAGCTTTCTTT. Residues: CASRDRGSEAFF. This sequence joins TRBV2 and TRBJ1-1, with 9 bases fitting TRBD1. J lost 6 bases, V lost 6 bases, and 2 bases had no gene match. CDR1 is SNHLY and CDR2 is FYNNEI in the germline V gene. The CDR3 runs 12 residues.

The chain has TRBV5-1 and TRBJ2-1, with D possibly being TRBD2 (6 bases). Germline V gene lookup returns CDR1 SGHRS and CDR2 YFSETQ. This CDR3 comprises 15 residues. Trimming removed 0 bases at V and 14 bases at J, with 21 bases between. CDR3 region: CASSLAGDGAGSKFF. Here the CDR3 DNA reads TGCGCCAGCAGCTTGGCTGGGGACGGTGCGGGGTCGAAGTTCTTC.

The chain employs TRBV6-1 and TRBJ1-3; the D gene is possibly TRBD1 (5 bases). Germline CDR1 reads MNHNS; CDR2 reads SASEGT. The V gene lost 2 bases and the J gene lost 2 bases, with 13 bases spanning the gap. This CDR3 region has 16 residues. The DNA for the CDR3 is TGTGCCAGCAGTGAACAAAGACAGTCCCCTGGAAACACCATATATTTT. This codes for CASSEQRQSPGNTIYF.

The chain couples TRBV18 to TRBJ2-7, with TRBD1 matching over 7 bases. CDR1 KGHSH and CDR2 LQKENI come from the germline V gene. V lost 3 bases and J lost 2; bases outside the gene matches: 4. The CDR3 has 14 residues. CDR3 in DNA: TGTGCCAGCTCACCCTCTGACAGGGCCTACGAGCAGTACTTC. It translates to CASSPSDRAYEQYF.

The gene calls are TRBV21-1 and TRBJ2-7. TRBV21-1 is termed a pseudogene. The CDR3 sequence is 10 residues long. The CDR3 here is CASSKYEQYF. In DNA form, the CDR3 reads TGTGCCAGCAGCAAATACGAGCAGTACTTC.

The chain couples TRBV7-2 to TRBJ2-3; D remains ambiguous. CDR1 is SGHTA and CDR2 is FQGNSA in the germline V gene. The CDR3 totals 14 residues. The V and J ends lost 1 base and 4 bases respectively, with 9 bases between them. The CDR3 is CASSLVSRADTQYF. In DNA form, the CDR3 reads TGTGCCAGCAGCTTAGTATCAAGGGCAGATACGCAGTATTTT.

This chain connects TRBV7-7 to TRBJ2-2; D tentatively fits TRBD1 or TRBD2 (5 bases each). The CDR3 covers 13 residues. V dropped 6 bases and J dropped 7 bases, with 12 bases sitting between them. The V gene's germline CDR1 is SSHAT and CDR2 FNYEAQ (reference sequence). The CDR3 region is CASRMGEYGELFF. Here the CDR3 DNA reads TGTGCCAGCAGGATGGGGGAGTACGGGGAGCTGTTTTTT. The complete variable domain, with remaining parts taken from reference TRBV7-7 and TRBJ2-2, reads GAGVSQSPRYKVTKRGQDVTLRCDPISSHATLYWYQQALGQGPEFLTYFNYEAQPDKSGLPSDRFSAERPEGSISTLTIQRTEQRDSAMYRCASRMGEYGELFFGEGSRLTVL.

This CDR3 is CAISTLTGLTDTQYF. For the CDR3, the DNA is TGTGCCATCAGTACCCTGACAGGCCTCACAGATACGCAGTATTTT. This chain joins TRBV10-3 and TRBJ2-3; D is possibly TRBD1 (6 bases). V was shortened by 5 bases and J by 2 bases, with 14 bases between the two germline ends. This CDR3 is 15 amino acids long. Germline CDR1 ENHRY, CDR2 SYGVKD.